This is a list of T cell receptor beta chains from one sample in a study of T and B cells in COVID-19 patients. TCRdb redid the calling of the multiplex PCR reads with MiXCR, one entry per CDR3 protein. The sample lists 6,500 to 8,000 distinct CDR3 sequences, 26% occurring once. Sequencing was done on a sample of blood. The origin of the receptors is a human donor with active COVID-19. The CDR3 runs from the conserved cysteine through the conserved F or W.

TRBV4-3 CASSQVRGLEAFF
TRBV5-4 CASSGTGVVSEAFF
TRBV7-4 CASSLRGVETQYF
TRBV11-2 CASSLTDGGLPNYGYTF
TRBV10-3 CAISGRTRAYEQYF
TRBV6-1 CASSEFGETQYF
TRBV5-1 CASSLRALGSPLHF
TRBV30 CAWKGAGATETQYF
TRBV6-2/TRBV6-3 CASSQLSVSGGYTF
TRBV6-5 CASSSTSGNTICF